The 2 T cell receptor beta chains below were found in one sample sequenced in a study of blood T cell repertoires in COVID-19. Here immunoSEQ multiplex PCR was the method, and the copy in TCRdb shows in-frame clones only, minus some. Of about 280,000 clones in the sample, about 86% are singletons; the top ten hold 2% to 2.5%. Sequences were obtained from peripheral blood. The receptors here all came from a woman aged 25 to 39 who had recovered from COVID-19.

The CDR3 nucleotides are TGTGCCAGCATTAGGGGGAACACCGGGGAGCTGTTTTTT. It encodes CASIRGNTGELFF. The chain recombines TRBV28 with TRBJ2-2; D possibly corresponds to TRBD1 (5 bases). Germline values: CDR1 MDHEN, CDR2 SYDVKM. The ends were cut back, 7 bases at V and 1 base at J, with 7 bases in the middle. CDR3 length: 13 residues.

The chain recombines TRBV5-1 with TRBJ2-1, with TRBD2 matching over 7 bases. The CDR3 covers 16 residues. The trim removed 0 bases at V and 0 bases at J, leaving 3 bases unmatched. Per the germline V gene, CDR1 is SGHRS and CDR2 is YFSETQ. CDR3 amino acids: CASSLAGGGSYNEQFF. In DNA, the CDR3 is TGCGCCAGCAGCTTGGCCGGCGGGGGCTCCTACAATGAGCAGTTCTTC.